This T cell receptor (beta chain) was identified in a study of T cell responses to AZD1222 COVID-19 vaccine. Study-level results: The span of vaccine-associated CD4 TCRs extended across spike, with dominance at 160-218 and 743-854. Clonal diversity was possibly underestimated, and the donors were mostly white British, with more females. Spike-specific TCR breadth and depth grew following two AZD1222 doses.

The CDR3 contains 11 residues. V was shortened by 5 bases and J by 11 bases, with 15 bases between the two germline ends. Germline values: CDR1 DFQATT, CDR2 SNEGSKA (reference sequence). Method: immunoSEQ multiplex PCR; TCRdb's copy keeps in-frame clones and lacks some. Of under 170,000 clones in the sample, roughly 94% were seen once. Regarding this clone: Its target is not known.

The source was peripheral blood, collected on day 0 of AZD1222 vaccination. The chain uses TRBV20-1 and TRBJ1-1, with a tentative D call TRBD1 (5 bases). The TCR originated in an adult in good health. CDR3 sequence reads: CSASIRVGAFF. For the CDR3, the DNA is TGCAGTGCTTCAATCAGGGTGGGGGCTTTCTTT.